Following are 10 T cell receptor beta chains from one sample sequenced in a study of T cells in Graves' hyperthyroidism and ophthalmopathy. RNA transcripts served as the template for amplifying TCR beta CDR3 regions. The study used the HTBI primer set for a first-round RT-PCR of the TCR CDR3. TCRdb fed the multiplex PCR reads into MiXCR, producing one record per CDR3 protein. The table has roughly 380,000 distinct CDR3 sequences, approximately 15% seen once; the top ten hold less than 25%. Sequenced sample: blood. These receptors were collected from a man under 40 with Graves' hyperthyroidism that later progressed to Graves' ophthalmopathy.

The chain has TRBV6-9 and TRBJ1-2; 9 bases match TRBD1. The J segment lost 3 bases and the V segment lost 2 bases, leaving 7 bases of the junction unmatched. CDR1 is MNHGY and CDR2 is SVAAGI in the germline V gene. The CDR3 consists of 16 residues. CDR3: CASSYKGTGLYYGYTF. CDR3 DNA sequence: TGTGCCAGCAGTTATAAAGGGACAGGGCTCTACTATGGCTACACCTTC.

The sample holds many counts of this clonotype. The rearrangement links TRBV12-3 or TRBV12-4 to TRBJ1-1; D may be TRBD1 (6 bases). Between the trimmed V and J ends, which lost 3 bases and 1 base, there was a span of 12 bases. CDR3 length: 15 residues. The CDR3 region is CASSFPEGGNTEAFF. The CDR3 region has the DNA TGTGCCAGCAGTTTCCCGGAGGGGGGGAACACTGAAGCTTTCTTT.

In its sample, this clonotype was seen a few times. V and J are TRBV9 and TRBJ2-1, with 8 bases lining up with TRBD2. This CDR3 has 11 residues. The J segment lost 14 bases and the V segment lost 3 bases, leaving 4 bases of the junction unmatched. The V gene's germline CDR1 is SGDLS and CDR2 YYNGEE. The CDR3 region has the DNA TGTGCCAGCAGCGGCAGCGGGGGCAAGTTCTTC. Translating it yields CASSGSGGKFF.

This clonotype occurred a few times. CDR3 in DNA: TGCAGTGCTACTACTGAGGGACAGGGGCGCGGTGGCTACACCTTC. Protein product: CSATTEGQGRGGYTF. The rearrangement joins TRBV20-1 to TRBJ1-2; the match to TRBD1 covers 10 bases. The CDR3 is made up of 15 amino acids. CDR1 is DFQATT, CDR2 SNEGSKA, per germline (reference sequence). Losses at the gene ends were 4 bases for V and 7 bases for J; bases not matched to a gene: 12.

In this sample, this clonotype turned up a few times. V and J are TRBV12-3 or TRBV12-4 and TRBJ2-3, with 13 bases lining up with TRBD2. V lost 4 bases and J lost 4; bases outside the gene matches: 5. This CDR3 is built from 16 residues. CDR3 region: CASSSRTSGGSDTQYF. The CDR3 nucleotides are TGTGCCAGCAGTTCTCGGACTAGCGGGGGCTCAGATACGCAGTATTTT.

This clonotype was counted ten times or more. The chain recombines TRBV2 with TRBJ1-1, with D hard to call. The V end lost 3 bases, the J end lost 4 bases, and 9 bases lay between the germline ends. This CDR3 is 13 amino acids long. Germline CDR1 SNHLY, CDR2 FYNNEI. CDR3 residues: CASSDGVVTEAFF. The CDR3 DNA reads as TGTGCCAGCAGTGACGGGGTAGTCACTGAAGCTTTCTTT.

There are a few counts of this clonotype. The chain carries TRBV7-8 and TRBJ1-1; no reliable D call. V was pared by 1 base and J by 10 bases, with 10 bases between. The CDR3 covers 12 residues. Germline V CDR1 and CDR2: SGHVS, FQNEAQ. This chain's CDR3 is CASSLERGSAFF. Written as DNA, the CDR3 is TGTGCCAGCAGCTTAGAGAGAGGGTCAGCTTTCTTT.

This clonotype turned up a few times. The V call is TRBV15, the J call TRBJ2-3; D is uncertain. Trimming stripped 0 bases from V and 0 bases from J, with 7 bases between. The CDR3 totals 15 residues. Germline lookup yields CDR1 LNHNV and CDR2 YYDKDF (reference sequence). CDR3 coding DNA: TGTGCCACCAGCAGAGACAAAGCTAGCACAGATACGCAGTATTTT. Translated: CATSRDKASTDTQYF.

This clonotype was counted ten times or more. The chain joins TRBV28 to TRBJ2-7; possible D gene TRBD2, 6 bases. V gave up 1 base and J gave up 7 bases, with 17 bases separating them. The CDR3 extends over 15 amino acids. Per germline, CDR1 MDHEN and CDR2 SYDVKM. The CDR3 sequence is CASSLFVQGLGEQYF. In DNA form, the CDR3 reads TGTGCCAGCAGTTTATTCGTCCAGGGACTGGGAGAGCAGTACTTC.

This clonotype was recorded at least ten times. This rearrangement joins TRBV5-6 to TRBJ2-7, with D perhaps TRBD1 or TRBD2 (6 bases each). Trimming removed 4 bases at V and 6 bases at J, with 14 bases between. Per germline, CDR1 SGHDT and CDR2 YYEEEE. The CDR3 is 13 residues long. Here the CDR3 DNA reads TGTGCCAGCAGCCAAGGGGGGCTGGGCGAGCAGTACTTC. It yields the protein CASSQGGLGEQYF.